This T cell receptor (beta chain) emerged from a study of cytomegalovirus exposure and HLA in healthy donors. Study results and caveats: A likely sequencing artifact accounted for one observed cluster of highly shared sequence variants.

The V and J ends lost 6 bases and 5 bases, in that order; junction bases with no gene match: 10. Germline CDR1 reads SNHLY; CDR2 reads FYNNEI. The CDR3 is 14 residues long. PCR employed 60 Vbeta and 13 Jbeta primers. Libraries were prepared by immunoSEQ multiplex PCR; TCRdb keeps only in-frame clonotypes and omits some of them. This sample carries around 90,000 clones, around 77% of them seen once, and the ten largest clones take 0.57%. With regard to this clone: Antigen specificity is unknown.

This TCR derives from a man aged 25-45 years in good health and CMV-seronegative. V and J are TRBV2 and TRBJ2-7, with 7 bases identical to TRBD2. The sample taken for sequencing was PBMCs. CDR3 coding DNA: TGTGCCAGCAGGGTGGGGGGGGGAGGACACGAGCAGTACTTC. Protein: CASRVGGGGHEQYF.